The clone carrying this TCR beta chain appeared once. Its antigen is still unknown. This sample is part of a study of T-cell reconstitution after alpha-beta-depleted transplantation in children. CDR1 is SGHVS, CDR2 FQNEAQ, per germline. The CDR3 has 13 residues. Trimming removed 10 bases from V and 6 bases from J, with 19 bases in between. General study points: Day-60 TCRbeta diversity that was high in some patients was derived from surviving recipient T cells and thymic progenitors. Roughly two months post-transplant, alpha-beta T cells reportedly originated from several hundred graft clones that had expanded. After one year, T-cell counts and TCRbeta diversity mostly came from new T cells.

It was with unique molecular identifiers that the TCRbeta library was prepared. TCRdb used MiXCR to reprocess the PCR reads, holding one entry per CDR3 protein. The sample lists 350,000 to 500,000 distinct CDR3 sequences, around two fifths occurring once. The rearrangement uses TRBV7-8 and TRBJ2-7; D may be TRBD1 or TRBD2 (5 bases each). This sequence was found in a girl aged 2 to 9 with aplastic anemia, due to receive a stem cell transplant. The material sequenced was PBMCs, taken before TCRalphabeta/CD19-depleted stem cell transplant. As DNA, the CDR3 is TGTGCCATGGGACCGAGGCTCCCCTTCGAGCAGTACTTC. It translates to CAMGPRLPFEQYF.